Described below is a single TCR beta chain sequence and its context. The antigen is undetermined. This sample is drawn from a study of cytomegalovirus exposure and HLA in healthy donors. Looking at the study overall: The roughly 700 first-cohort repertoires and the 120 or so validation repertoires shared the same platform, a later analysis reported. Study conclusions and caveats: Confirmation in vitro established that three CMV-associated chains were specific for CMV antigens. Rarity held for most TCR sequences, but there were some public TCRs that occurred in many donors.

J lost 6 bases, V lost 2 bases, and 5 bases had no gene match. The length of the CDR3 is 14 residues. Germline-derived CDR1 and CDR2 are SGHTA and FQGTGA. Sequencing used immunoSEQ multiplex PCR; TCRdb keeps in-frame clones, though not all of them. The sample yields 20,000 to 25,000 clones, around 97% seen once. The chain employs TRBV7-3 and TRBJ2-3, with TRBD1 identical over 7 bases. This sequence originates from a man younger than 45 in good health and CMV-seropositive. Sequencing used PBMCs. The CDR3 bases are TGTGCCAGCAGCTTAGGACAGGTCGGGGATACGCAGTATTTT. It specifies CASSLGQVGDTQYF.